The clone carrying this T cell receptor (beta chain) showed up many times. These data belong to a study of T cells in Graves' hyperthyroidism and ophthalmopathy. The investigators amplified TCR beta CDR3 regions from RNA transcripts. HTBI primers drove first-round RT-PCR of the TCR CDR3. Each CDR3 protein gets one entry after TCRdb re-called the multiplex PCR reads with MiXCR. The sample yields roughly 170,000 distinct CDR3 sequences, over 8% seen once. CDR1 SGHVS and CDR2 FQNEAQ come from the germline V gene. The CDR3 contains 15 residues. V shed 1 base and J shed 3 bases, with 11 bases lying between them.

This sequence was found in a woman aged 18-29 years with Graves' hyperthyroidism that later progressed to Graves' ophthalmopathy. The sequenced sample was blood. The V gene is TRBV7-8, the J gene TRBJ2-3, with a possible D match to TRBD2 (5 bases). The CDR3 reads CASSLEGRLTDTQYF. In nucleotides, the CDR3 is TGTGCCAGCAGCTTAGAAGGGAGACTGACAGATACGCAGTATTTT.